Listed here are 29 T cell receptor beta chains from one sample, sequenced in a study of blood T cell repertoires in COVID-19 (dated by TCRdb to about 2020). The method behind the library was the immunoSEQ multiplex PCR assay. TCRdb retrieved this table from immuneACCESS and kept in-frame rearrangements only. Not all clones are present; in checked studies, unresolved V genes account for under half, and no reason is known for the remainder. The sample has some 700,000 clones on record, more than 80% of them singletons. The biggest ten clones account for about 0.24% of the sample. Input material: peripheral blood. These TCRs come from a young woman with acute or convalescent COVID-19.

The chain couples TRBV7-2 to TRBJ1-6; 9 nucleotides agree with TRBD1. V shed 1 base and J 14 bases; nucleotides not matched to a gene: 3. Germline assignment: CDR1 SGHTA and CDR2 FQGNSA. The CDR3 covers 13 residues. CDR3 region: CASSLGTGVALHF. In DNA, the CDR3 is TGTGCCAGCAGCTTAGGGACAGGGGTCGCCCTCCACTTT.

This clone was seen more than once but under ten times. V usage is TRBV21-1 and J usage is TRBJ1-2. TRBV21-1 is a documented pseudogene. The CDR3 covers 15 residues. CDR3 coding DNA: TGTGCCAGCAGCCTCCGGGGGGTGGCTAACTATGGCTACACCTTC. This codes for CASSLRGVANYGYTF.

The V call is TRBV5-6, the J call TRBJ1-5, with D possibly being TRBD1 (5 bases). Trimming removed 4 bases from V and 2 bases from J, with 25 bases in between. The CDR3 spans 19 residues. The germline gives CDR1 SGHDT, CDR2 YYEEEE. The CDR3 protein is CASSGGLGGDPHGNQPQHF. DNA of the CDR3: TGTGCCAGCAGCGGCGGCTTAGGCGGGGACCCCCATGGCAATCAGCCCCAGCATTTT.

This chain links TRBV5-5 with TRBJ1-1; D ambiguous. V gave up 4 bases and J gave up 5 bases, with 18 bases separating them. Per germline, CDR1 SGHKS and CDR2 YYEKEE (reference sequence). The CDR3 has 15 residues. The CDR3 region has the DNA TGTGCCAGCAGCCCGCCCACCGGGCCGGGGACTGAAGCTTTCTTT. Its translation: CASSPPTGPGTEAFF.

Details on this clone: The junction differs from germline at one of its ends, possibly a read error. The rearrangement links TRBV29-1 to TRBJ2-7; TRBD1 matches at 7 bases. The length of the CDR3 is 13 residues. From germline, CDR1 is SQVTM and CDR2 ANQGSEA. CDR3 DNA sequence: TGCAGCGTATGTAGACAGGGCTCCCACGAGCAGTACTTC. Its translation is CSVCRQGSHEQYF.

The gene calls are TRBV28 and TRBJ1-1; D is perhaps TRBD1 (6 bases). CDR1 and CDR2 from the germline V gene are MDHEN and SYDVKM. The CDR3 has 17 residues. The V gene lost 3 bases and the J gene lost 1 base, with 18 bases spanning the gap. The CDR3 DNA follows: TGTGCCAGCAGTTTCCTACAGGGCAAATCAGCGAACACTGAAGCTTTCTTT. It is translated as CASSFLQGKSANTEAFF.

This sequence joins TRBV24-1 and TRBJ1-2, with 9 bases lining up with TRBD1. The assigned J gene may be wrong: the sequence end matches TRBJ2-5 better. This CDR3 region has 15 residues. The V gene's germline CDR1 is KGHDR and CDR2 SFDVKD. CDR3 sequence: CATSDPTGQGVPQYF. CDR3 bases: TGTGCCACCAGTGATCCCACGGGACAGGGAGTCCCCCAGTACTTC.

The V and J genes are TRBV2 and TRBJ1-1; a weak D match, TRBD1 (6 bases). The CDR3 has 14 amino acids. Germline V gene data show CDR1 as SNHLY and CDR2 as FYNNEI. Between the trimmed V and J ends, which lost 7 bases and 2 bases, there was a span of 14 bases. The CDR3 region has the DNA TGTGCCAGCATGCGACAGGCCAGTAACACTGAAGCTTTCTTT. Amino acids: CASMRQASNTEAFF.

The rearrangement uses TRBV4-2 and TRBJ2-1; tentative D call: TRBD2 (7 bases). This CDR3 is built from 16 residues. Germline V lookup: CDR1 LGHNA, CDR2 YNFKEQ. Trimming pared 0 bases from V and 1 base from J, leaving 10 bases between. The chain's CDR3 is CASSQERGGSYNEQFF. In DNA form, the CDR3 reads TGTGCCAGCAGCCAAGAGAGGGGGGGTTCCTACAATGAGCAGTTCTTC.

The rearrangement joins TRBV4-2 to TRBJ1-1; TRBD1 matches at 8 bases. The CDR3 is 15 residues long. In germline, CDR1 is LGHNA, CDR2 YNFKEQ. The V and J ends lost 0 bases and 5 bases, in that order; junction bases with no gene match: 5. CDR3 nucleotides: TGTGCCAGCAGCCAAGAGGACAGGGTGAGGACTGAAGCTTTCTTT. Its protein product is CASSQEDRVRTEAFF.

The chain couples TRBV4-1 to TRBJ1-4; 7 positions match TRBD1. CDR1 is MGHRA, CDR2 YSYEKL, per germline. The CDR3 consists of 18 residues. V dropped 1 base and J dropped 0; count of bases not matched to a gene: 8. CDR3 in DNA: TGCGCCAGCAGCCAAGGACAGGGTGGGCCCACAACTAATGAAAAACTGTTTTTT. It specifies CASSQGQGGPTTNEKLFF.

The chain couples TRBV5-6 to TRBJ1-1; possibly TRBD1 for D (6 bases). Trimming took 4 bases from V and 4 from J, leaving 20 bases between them. CDR3 length: 16 residues. Germline V gene sequence: CDR1 SGHDT, CDR2 YYEEEE. For the CDR3, the DNA is TGTGCCAGCAGCCCTCCGCAGGGGACTAGAGGCACTGAAGCTTTCTTT. Encoded protein: CASSPPQGTRGTEAFF.

The rearrangement links TRBV28 to TRBJ2-7, with a weak D call TRBD1 (6 bases). This CDR3 spans 14 amino acids. Trimming shortened V by 6 bases and J by 7 bases, and 19 bases separated the two germline ends. The germline gives CDR1 MDHEN, CDR2 SYDVKM. CDR3 in amino acids: CASSPGQTPKEQYF. The CDR3 DNA reads TGTGCCAGCAGCCCTGGACAGACCCCTAAGGAGCAGTACTTC.

The chain is built from TRBV19 and TRBJ2-7; D is perhaps TRBD1 (6 bases). The germline CDR1 and CDR2 sequences are LNHDA and SQIVND (reference sequence). The CDR3 covers 15 residues. V was cut by 0 bases and J by 3 bases, with 12 bases left in between. The CDR3 DNA follows: TGTGCCAGTAGTATAGAGGACAGTTCTCTCTACGAGCAGTACTTC. It yields the protein CASSIEDSSLYEQYF.

The V call is TRBV29-1, the J call TRBJ2-7; D might be TRBD2 (6 bases). The CDR3 consists of 13 residues. Germline CDR1 is SQVTM and CDR2 is ANQGSEA. The V end lost 7 bases, the J end lost 0 bases, and 13 bases lay between the germline ends. CDR3 bases: TGCAGCGGCCGGGACTCCCTCTCCTACGAGCAGTACTTC. It is translated as CSGRDSLSYEQYF.

This clone appeared a single time. The V call is TRBV18, the J call TRBJ1-1, with TRBD1 as a possible D gene (5 bases). The CDR3 extends over 17 amino acids. Trimming took off 1 base at V and 3 bases at J, with 18 bases between the two ends. CDR1 is KGHSH and CDR2 is LQKENI in the germline V gene. The CDR3 region is CASSPQARGVDDTEAFF. The CDR3 bases are TGTGCCAGCTCACCACAGGCCCGGGGGGTTGATGACACTGAAGCTTTCTTT.

The chain is built from TRBV30 and TRBJ1-2, with D perhaps TRBD1 (6 bases). The V end lost 1 base, the J end lost 5 bases, and 11 bases lay between the germline ends. The germline gives CDR1 GTSNPN, CDR2 SVGIG (reference sequence). This CDR3 comprises 13 residues. The CDR3 nucleotides read TGTGCCTGGAGTGGTGGGGGCAGGTATGGCTACACCTTC. The encoded protein is CAWSGGGRYGYTF.

The V and J genes are TRBV11-2 and TRBJ2-7; 10 bases align to TRBD1. CDR1 SGHAT and CDR2 FQNNGV come from the germline V gene. This CDR3 has 15 amino acids. V was clipped by 5 bases and J by 2 bases; unmatched bases: 6. CDR3 protein: CASSIGQGGPYEQYF. The CDR3 DNA sequence: TGTGCCAGCAGCATCGGACAGGGGGGGCCCTACGAGCAGTACTTC.

The chain couples TRBV5-6 to TRBJ2-1; 9 nucleotides line up with TRBD2. V trimming: 2 bases; J trimming: 13 bases; junction bases outside the gene matches: 4. The germline V gene encodes CDR1 SGHDT and CDR2 YYEEEE. The CDR3 runs 12 residues. The CDR3 DNA reads as TGTGCCAGCAGCTTATATAGCGGGGGACAGTTCTTC. This gives the protein CASSLYSGGQFF.

As concerns this clone: Other nucleotide sequences from this sample produce the same CDR3. This chain connects TRBV30 to TRBJ1-2; 9 bases line up with TRBD1. The germline V gene has CDR1 GTSNPN and CDR2 SVGIG (reference sequence). V trimming: 1 base; J trimming: 5 bases; junction bases outside the gene matches: 2. This CDR3 spans 13 amino acids. The DNA for the CDR3 is TGTGCCTGGAGTGAGGACAGGGGATATGGCTACACCTTC. The encoded protein is CAWSEDRGYGYTF.

The V and J genes are TRBV5-1 and TRBJ2-7; perhaps TRBD2 as D (6 bases). Germline V gene data show CDR1 as SGHRS and CDR2 as YFSETQ. Trimming stripped 3 bases from V and 9 bases from J, with 13 bases between. The CDR3 covers 12 residues. CDR3 coding DNA: TGCGCCAGCAGCTACACGGGGGAGAGGCAGTACTTC. This codes for CASSYTGERQYF.

The J gene is TRBJ1-2, the V gene TRBV7-9; TRBD1 is a possible D gene (6 bases). From germline, CDR1 is SEHNR and CDR2 FQNEAQ (reference sequence). There are 13 residues in the CDR3. V was shortened by 5 bases and J by 0 bases, with 7 bases between the two germline ends. CDR3 DNA: TGTGCCAGCAGCAAGGGGGCTAACTATGGCTACACCTTC. As protein: CASSKGANYGYTF.

The chain joins TRBV2 to TRBJ2-7; possible D gene TRBD1, 6 bases. V lost 4 bases, J lost 5 bases, and 12 bases lay in between. CDR1 is SNHLY and CDR2 is FYNNEI in the germline V gene. The CDR3 runs to 13 residues. The CDR3 sequence: CASSVSRDNEQYF. CDR3 in DNA: TGTGCCAGCAGTGTTAGCAGGGACAACGAGCAGTACTTC.

V and J are TRBV5-1 and TRBJ1-6; TRBD1 aligns across 10 bases. V lost 4 bases and J lost 6; bases outside the gene matches: 4. Germline-derived CDR1 and CDR2 are SGHRS and YFSETQ. The CDR3 covers 15 residues. CDR3 nucleotides: TGCGCCAGCAGCCAGACAGGGGGCGGTAATTCACCCCTCCACTTT. Its translation is CASSQTGGGNSPLHF.

The chain is built from TRBV2 and TRBJ2-5; 10 bases are a match to TRBD2. Losses at the gene ends were 2 bases for V and 4 bases for J; bases not matched to a gene: 4. Germline V lookup: CDR1 SNHLY, CDR2 FYNNEI. The CDR3 contains 15 residues. The DNA of the CDR3 is TGTGCCAGCAGTGAACGCCTAGCGGGGGCAGAGACCCAGTACTTC. Encoded protein: CASSERLAGAETQYF.

The chain has TRBV27 and TRBJ2-1, with unresolved D. V was trimmed by 9 bases and J by 0 bases, leaving 6 bases between them. CDR1 and CDR2 from the germline V gene are MNHEY and SMNVEV (reference sequence). This CDR3 is 12 amino acids long. The CDR3, as DNA: TGTGCCAGTCGAGGCTCCTACAATGAGCAGTTCTTC. This codes for CASRGSYNEQFF.

The chain couples TRBV6-5 to TRBJ2-1; 8 nucleotides match TRBD2. V shed 2 bases and J 9 bases; nucleotides not matched to a gene: 9. The length of the CDR3 is 15 residues. The germline V gene encodes CDR1 MNHEY and CDR2 SVGAGI. The CDR3 coding sequence is TGTGCCAGCAGTTACGTGTCGGGGGGGCCCAGTGAGCAGTTCTTC. This sequence encodes CASSYVSGGPSEQFF.

The rearrangement links TRBV28 to TRBJ1-5; D might be TRBD1 (5 bases). V was cut by 2 bases and J by 6 bases, with 11 bases left in between. Germline values: CDR1 MDHEN, CDR2 SYDVKM. The CDR3 loop spans 14 amino acids. CDR3 coding DNA: TGTGCCAGCAGTTTAACAGGAATAAGTCAGCCCCAGCATTTT. This codes for CASSLTGISQPQHF.

The chain links TRBV6-5 to TRBJ1-6; TRBD1 matches 8 bases. There are 14 residues in the CDR3. The V gene end was trimmed by 7 bases and the J gene end by 5 bases; junction bases not matched to a gene: 4. The germline V gene encodes CDR1 MNHEY and CDR2 SVGAGI. DNA for the CDR3: TGTGCCAGCAAATGGACAGGGAATAATTCACCCCTCCACTTT. Translation: CASKWTGNNSPLHF.